This T cell receptor beta chain came from a study of T cell changes during pregnancy in multiple sclerosis. Assay used: immunoSEQ multiplex PCR; TCRdb lists only in-frame clones, some missing. The sample lists about 55,000 clones; around 94% were seen once. Germline assignment: CDR1 PRHDT and CDR2 FYEKMQ (reference sequence). The CDR3 totals 12 residues. V lost 3 bases, J lost 1 base, and 2 bases lay in between. This receptor was taken from a female donor with multiple sclerosis, enrolled in a pregnancy study. Sequenced here: CD8+ T cells from peripheral blood mononuclear cells, sampled in the third trimester of pregnancy. The rearrangement links TRBV13 to TRBJ2-3; D is unresolved. The CDR3 bases are TGTGCCAGCAGCTTCGGCACAGATACGCAGTATTTT. This codes for CASSFGTDTQYF.